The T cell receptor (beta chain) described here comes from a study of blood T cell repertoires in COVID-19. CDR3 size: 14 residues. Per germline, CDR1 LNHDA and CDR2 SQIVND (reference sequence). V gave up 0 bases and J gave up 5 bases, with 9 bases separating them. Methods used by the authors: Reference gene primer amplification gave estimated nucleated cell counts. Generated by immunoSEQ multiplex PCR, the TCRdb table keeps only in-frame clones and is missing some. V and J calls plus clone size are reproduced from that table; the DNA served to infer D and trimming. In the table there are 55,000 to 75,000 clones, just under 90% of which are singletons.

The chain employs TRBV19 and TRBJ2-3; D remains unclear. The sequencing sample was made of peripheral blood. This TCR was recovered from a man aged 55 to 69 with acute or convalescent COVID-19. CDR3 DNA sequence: TGTGCCAGTAGTATAGAGACTCTTAGAGATACGCAGTATTTT. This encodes CASSIETLRDTQYF.